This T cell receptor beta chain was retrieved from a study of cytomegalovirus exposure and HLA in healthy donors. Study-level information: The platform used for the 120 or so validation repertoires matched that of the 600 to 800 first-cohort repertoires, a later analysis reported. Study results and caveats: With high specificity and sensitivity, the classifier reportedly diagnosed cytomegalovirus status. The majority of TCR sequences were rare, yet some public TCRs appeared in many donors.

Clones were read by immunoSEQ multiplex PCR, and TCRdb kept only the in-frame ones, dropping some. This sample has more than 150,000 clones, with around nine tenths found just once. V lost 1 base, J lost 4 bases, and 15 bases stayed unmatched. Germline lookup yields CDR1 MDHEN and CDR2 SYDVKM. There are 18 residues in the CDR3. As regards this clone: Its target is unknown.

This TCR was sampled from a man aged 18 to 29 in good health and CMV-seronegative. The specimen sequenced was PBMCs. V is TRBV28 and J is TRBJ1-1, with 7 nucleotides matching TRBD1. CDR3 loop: CASSLYPPPDRVGTEAFF. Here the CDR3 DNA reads TGTGCCAGCAGTTTATACCCACCACCTGACAGGGTTGGCACTGAAGCTTTCTTT.